The 5 T cell receptor beta chains reported below all come from one sample, sequenced in a study of Ad26.COV2.S vaccination and SARS-CoV-2 variants. The treatment is: around 19 received Ad26.COV2.S at low or high dose, single or two shots; several received placebo; per-sample allocation not given. It was on day 63 after the first vaccine or placebo injection that samples were taken. Sequenced by immunoSEQ multiplex PCR; TCRdb stores in-frame clones only, minus some. The sample lists about 500,000 clones, 70% to 90% occurring once. The sequences come from peripheral blood, collected in a trial of Ad26.COV2.S vaccine versus placebo. The receptors come from a person between 18 and 65 years old who received the Ad26.COV2.S COVID-19 vaccine or a placebo.

J is TRBJ2-2 and V is TRBV9; D is possibly TRBD2 (6 bases). The germline CDR1 and CDR2 sequences are SGDLS and YYNGEE. The V end lost 3 bases, the J end lost 5 bases, and 8 bases lay between the germline ends. The CDR3 covers 13 residues. The CDR3: CASSAGETGELFF. The CDR3 nucleotides read TGTGCCAGCAGCGCGGGAGAAACCGGGGAGCTGTTTTTT.

This CDR3 is CASCQGFGANYGYTF. CDR3 nucleotides: TGTGCCAGCTGCCAGGGGTTCGGGGCTAACTATGGCTACACCTTC. The chain employs TRBV6-5 and TRBJ1-2, with a tentative D call TRBD1 (6 bases). The CDR3 loop spans 15 amino acids. Germline CDR1 reads MNHEY; CDR2 reads SVGAGI. V was cut by 8 bases and J by 0 bases, with 16 bases left in between.

The chain's CDR3 is CASSLRRLSSYEQYF. DNA of the CDR3: TGTGCCAGCAGCTTAAGGCGACTGAGCTCCTACGAGCAGTACTTC. The J gene is TRBJ2-7, the V gene TRBV11-2, with no clear D. Germline V gene data show CDR1 as SGHAT and CDR2 as FQNNGV. This CDR3 has 15 amino acids. Trimming shortened V by 2 bases and J by 0 bases, and 11 bases separated the two germline ends.

The rearrangement links TRBV6-5 to TRBJ2-7, with D possibly matching TRBD1 (6 bases). CDR3 length: 11 residues. Germline V lookup: CDR1 MNHEY, CDR2 SVGAGI. V lost 8 bases, J lost 4 bases, and 9 bases lay in between. CDR3 sequence: CASSDRYEQYF. The CDR3, as DNA: TGTGCCAGCTCGGACAGATACGAGCAGTACTTC.

The chain uses TRBV3-1 (or the pseudogene TRBV3-2) and TRBJ2-7, with D possibly matching TRBD2 (6 bases). V was pared by 4 bases and J by 1 base, with 17 bases between. The CDR3 totals 16 residues. CDR1 is LGHDT, CDR2 YNNKEL, per germline (reference sequence). This CDR3 reads CASSPRGAAVSYEQYF. The CDR3 DNA reads as TGTGCCAGCAGCCCACGCGGGGCGGCCGTGTCCTACGAGCAGTACTTC.